The clone carrying this TCR beta chain has a count of ten or more. TCR beta VDJ and CDR3 profiles were obtained from a genomic DNA template. TCRdb itself ran the reads through MiXCR, one entry per CDR3 protein. Of around 500,000 distinct CDR3 sequences in the sample, about a third were seen once. This sample stems from a study of CD8+CD57+ T cells in acquired aplastic anemia. Study in general: On average, sorted CD4+ and CD8+ cells gave 3 to 3.5 ug of DNA.

Sequenced patients had shown CD8+CD57+ cell expansion by flow cytometry. V lost 1 base, J lost 6 bases, and 13 bases lay in between. Looked up from germline, CDR1 is SNHLY and CDR2 is FYNNEI. This CDR3 has 14 amino acids. The sequenced material came from sorted CD4+, CD8+, or CD8+CD57+ T cells (not recorded which) from PBMCs. The chain couples TRBV2 to TRBJ2-7; D ambiguous. The clonotype originates from a human donor with aplastic anemia. The CDR3 DNA sequence: TGTGCCAGCAGTGAAGAGTTTTTGGCCTTCGAGCAGTACTTC. This encodes CASSEEFLAFEQYF. Full variable domain (remainder filled in from reference TRBV2 and TRBJ2-7): EPEVTQTPSHQVTQMGQEVILRCVPISNHLYFYWYRQILGQKVEFLVSFYNNEISEKSEIFDDQFSVERPDGSNFTLKIRSTKLEDSAMYFCASSEEFLAFEQYFGPGTRLTVT.